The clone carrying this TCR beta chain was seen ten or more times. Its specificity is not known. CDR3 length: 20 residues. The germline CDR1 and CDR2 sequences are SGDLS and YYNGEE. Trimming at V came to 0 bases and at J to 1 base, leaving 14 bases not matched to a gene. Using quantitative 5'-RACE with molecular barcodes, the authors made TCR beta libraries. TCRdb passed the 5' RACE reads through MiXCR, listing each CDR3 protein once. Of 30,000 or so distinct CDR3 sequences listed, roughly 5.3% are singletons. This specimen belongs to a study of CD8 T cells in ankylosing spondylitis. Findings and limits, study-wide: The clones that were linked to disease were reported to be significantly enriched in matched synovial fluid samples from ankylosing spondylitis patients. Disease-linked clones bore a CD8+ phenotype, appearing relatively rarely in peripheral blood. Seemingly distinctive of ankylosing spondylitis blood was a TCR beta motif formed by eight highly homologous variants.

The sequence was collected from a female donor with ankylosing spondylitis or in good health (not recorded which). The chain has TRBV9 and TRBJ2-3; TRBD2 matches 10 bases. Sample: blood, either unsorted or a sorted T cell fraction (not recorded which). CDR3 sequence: CASSVATTSGSLGRTDTQYF. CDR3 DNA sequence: TGTGCCAGCAGCGTAGCTACGACTAGCGGGTCCCTCGGGCGCACAGATACGCAGTATTTT. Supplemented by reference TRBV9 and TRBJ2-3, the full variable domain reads DSGVTQTPKHLITATGQRVTLRCSPRSGDLSVYWYQQSLDQGLQFLIQYYNGEERAKGNILERFSAQQFPDLHSELNLSSLELGDSALYFCASSVATTSGSLGRTDTQYFGPGTRLTVL.